Each of the 9 T cell receptor beta chains below was sequenced from the same sample in a study of radiation and T cells in renal cell carcinoma. Generated by immunoSEQ multiplex PCR, the TCRdb table keeps only in-frame clones and is missing some. The sample gives 100,000 to 150,000 clones, 88% of which show up once; 5% to 6.5% is in the top ten. Time point of the sample: blood 2 weeks post-SBRT. As to treatment: 15 Gy SBRT to primary tumor, nephrectomy 4 weeks later. The sample here was blood, taken from a patient whose treatment included radiotherapy and nephrectomy. The receptors originated from a woman between 65 and 79 years old with renal cell carcinoma.

The chain is built from TRBV27 and TRBJ1-2, with TRBD1 matching over 9 bases. The ends lost 5 bases at V and 1 base at J; junction bases unmatched: 5. The CDR3 runs to 15 residues. In germline, CDR1 is MNHEY, CDR2 SMNVEV (reference sequence). Written as DNA, the CDR3 is TGTGCCAGCAGTCCTTGGACAGGGGATAACTATGGCTACACCTTC. It specifies CASSPWTGDNYGYTF.

This chain links TRBV9 with TRBJ2-7, with 7 bases aligning to TRBD2. V trimming: 4 bases; J trimming: 3 bases; junction bases outside the gene matches: 7. Germline-derived CDR1 and CDR2 are SGDLS and YYNGEE. This CDR3 comprises 14 residues. CDR3 bases: TGTGCCAGCAGCCCCCAACAGCGGGACTACGAGCAGTACTTC. Residues: CASSPQQRDYEQYF.

Only one count was recorded for this clone. The chain uses TRBV5-6 and TRBJ1-5, with 7 bases that match TRBD1. V was clipped by 1 base and J by 1 base; unmatched bases: 2. Germline CDR1 is SGHDT and CDR2 is YYEEEE. The CDR3 covers 15 residues. In DNA form, the CDR3 reads TGTGCCAGCAGCTTGAGGGGGCTCAGCAATCAGCCCCAGCATTTT. Protein: CASSLRGLSNQPQHF.

The chain joins TRBV2 to TRBJ2-5, with TRBD1 identical over 9 bases. Germline V CDR1 and CDR2: SNHLY, FYNNEI. CDR3 length: 14 residues. V was pared by 7 bases and J by 4 bases, with 7 bases of the junction left unmatched. The DNA for the CDR3 is TGTGCCAGCACCAGGACAGGGGCAGGAGAGACCCAGTACTTC. It is translated as CASTRTGAGETQYF. The variable domain in full, with the rest retrieved from reference TRBV2 and TRBJ2-5, is EPEVTQTPSHQVTQMGQEVILRCVPISNHLYFYWYRQILGQKVEFLVSFYNNEISEKSEIFDDQFSVERPDGSNFTLKIRSTKLEDSAMYFCASTRTGAGETQYFGPGTRLLVL.

The chain employs TRBV4-3 and TRBJ1-1; D remains unclear. The CDR3 contains 13 residues. Germline assignment: CDR1 LGHNA and CDR2 YSLEER. V was shortened by 4 bases and J by 3 bases, with 9 bases between the two germline ends. CDR3 residues: CASSLREDTEAFF. CDR3 DNA sequence: TGCGCCAGCAGCCTAAGGGAAGACACTGAAGCTTTCTTT.

The chain combines TRBV5-1 with TRBJ1-5; 8 bases map to TRBD1. Germline V gives CDR1 SGHRS, CDR2 YFSETQ. The CDR3 is made up of 15 amino acids. With V trimmed by 1 base and J by 1 base, 1 base remained unmatched. CDR3 sequence reads: CASSLSGGSNQPQHF. The CDR3 coding sequence is TGCGCCAGCAGCTTGTCAGGGGGCAGCAATCAGCCCCAGCATTTT.

This chain uses TRBV7-3 with TRBJ2-3; 9 nucleotides agree with TRBD2. The CDR3 loop spans 16 amino acids. Germline values: CDR1 SGHTA, CDR2 FQGTGA. Trimming cost V 3 bases and J 0 bases; bases outside gene matches: 4. CDR3 sequence (DNA): TGTGCCAGCAGCTTTGCTAGCGGGACTAGCACAGATACGCAGTATTTT. It encodes CASSFASGTSTDTQYF.

The chain has TRBV30 and TRBJ2-2; D is ambiguous. The CDR3 is 14 residues long. Germline-derived CDR1 and CDR2 are GTSNPN and SVGIG (reference sequence). Trimming removed 0 bases from V and 4 bases from J, with 9 bases in between. The CDR3 region has the DNA TGTGCCTGGAGTGTACTATCTGGCACCGGGGAGCTGTTTTTT. Its protein product is CAWSVLSGTGELFF.

The chain combines TRBV19 with TRBJ1-3; possible D gene TRBD1, 5 bases. Germline CDR1 reads LNHDA; CDR2 reads SQIVND (reference sequence). Trimming shortened V by 5 bases and J by 6 bases, and 14 bases separated the two germline ends. The CDR3 contains 14 residues. CDR3 sequence reads: CASSPGTALNTIYF. CDR3 bases: TGTGCCAGTAGTCCAGGGACGGCTTTAAACACCATATATTTT.